This T cell receptor (beta chain) was sequenced during a study of T-cell memory formation after mild COVID-19. Study-wide context: Largely, TCR clusters stayed within a single donor.

A word on this clonotype: Antigen unknown.

General observations from the study: Confirmation was lacking for SARS-CoV-2 specificity of second-wave clones that peaked on day 37. Contracting clones from day 15 to 85 showed balanced CD4/CD8; later expanders favored CD4+.

V lost 1 base to trimming and J lost 4 bases, with 5 bases between them. Germline CDR1 reads SGHNT; CDR2 reads YYREEE (reference sequence). CDR3 length equals 13 residues. TCRdb passed the 5' RACE reads through MiXCR, listing each CDR3 protein once. The table records a few hundred thousand distinct CDR3 sequences, over 25% of them present only once. The sequenced material came from PBMCs or a T cell subset sorted from them (not recorded which). This receptor was taken from an adult woman who had mild COVID-19 (a few samples of this study predate the infection). Cell type and time point are not known. The chain uses TRBV5-4 and TRBJ2-2; D unresolved. Here the CDR3 reads CASSLKSTGELFF. The CDR3 DNA reads as TGTGCCAGCAGCTTGAAAAGCACCGGGGAGCTGTTTTTT.